The source of this TCR beta chain is a study of regulatory T cells in long-lasting Graves disease (dated by TCRdb to the early 2020s). At the level of the whole study: Patients with newly diagnosed Graves' disease had been on antithyroid drugs for under 3 months. Persistent Graves' disease patients were compared with newly diagnosed Graves' disease patients by peripheral blood TCR sequencing and RNA sequencing. The study was conducted in China and was registered as a clinical trial. TCR sequencing covered 13 persistent and 20 or so newly diagnosed Graves' disease patients, approximately 33 samples in total.

Libraries were made using multiplex PCR. TCRdb names Illumina HiSeq 4000 as the instrument used. CDR3 regions were amplified by Arm-PCR with iRepertoire HTBI primers to construct TCR beta libraries. Before sequencing, the PCR products went through gel purification. Under the source paper's analysis protocol: A total of 62 TRBV and approximately 13 TRBJ segments were identified across samples and were used for gene usage analysis of CDR3 amino acid clonotypes. COPE and FqMerger were used to merge the filtered high-quality paired reads into contigs. BLAST was used to align contigs to the IMGT TRBV, TRBD and TRBJ reference genes, and CDR3 was defined following IMGT. Any clonotype with a frequency above 0.1% was classified as a highly expanded clone. Shannon entropy served as the measure of repertoire diversity, while the Gini coefficient captured V-J evenness. Clonotypes shared by more than one individual were considered public. TCRdb reprocessing: public reads trimmed at Q25 with fastp, clones called with MiXCR, in-frame beta chains kept. Rows matching on CDR3 protein sequence are summarized as one entry with the most common DNA and genes. The V and J calls come from TCRdb's annotation, not from the publication. The sample has 400,000 to 500,000 distinct CDR3 sequences on record, about 17% of them singletons. Clones ranked in the top ten supply 23% of the sample.

In light of the paper, this sample's time point label describes: newly diagnosed GD, antithyroid drugs for less than 3 months. For both TCR sequencing and RNA sequencing, RNA was extracted from PBMCs using TRIzol. Graves' disease was diagnosed according to American Thyroid Association guidelines. Patients were recruited from an endocrinology department in Xi'an, China. Each patient gave approximately 9 milliliters of peripheral blood, collected in an EDTA anticoagulant tube. PBMCs were isolated by Ficoll Paque Plus density gradient separation without further T cell sorting. An Agilent 2100 Bioanalyzer and agarose gel were used to assess RNA quality, and a NanoDrop 2000 was used to measure RNA concentration. V loses 4 bases at its end and J loses 3 bases; junction bases beyond the gene matches: 5. Inclusive of the bounding cysteine and phenylalanine, the CDR3 is 16 residues long. Only the CDR3 DNA stays, 48 bases, in frame from base 1. Looking up the germline V gene yields CDR1 SNHLY and CDR2 FYNNEI.

The full study reports these points: TRBV28, TRBJ1-2 and TRBJ2-5 were preferentially used in persistent disease, while TRBV20-1 and TRBJ2-1 were favored in newly diagnosed disease. The authors noted that the small sample size was a limitation that may lower accuracy. Because the primary lesion, thyroid tissue, could not be accessed, the study looked at peripheral blood alone. More public clonotypes were shared among persistent patients (2,741) than among newly diagnosed patients (roughly 960). Sequencing and analysis were limited to the TCR beta chain. Persistent Graves' disease patients showed lower TCR Shannon entropy and fewer highly expanded clones than newly diagnosed patients, suggesting clonal expansion.

A word on this clonotype: What this receptor recognizes is not known. Base qualities are not recorded, but no much larger clone differs from it by a single base.

This same sample was also taken into another study, of T cells in Graves' hyperthyroidism and ophthalmopathy. The second study reports: Graves' hyperthyroidism was defined as stable when no progression to ophthalmopathy occurred over 18 months of follow-up. Hyperthyroidism patients were aged 18 to 65 years and newly diagnosed, with disease duration of less than 2 months. Patients with uncontrolled infections, other autoimmune diseases, pregnancy or lactation were excluded. Diagnoses were based on clinical symptoms, serum thyroxine and TRAb, thyroid ultrasound and orbital computed tomography. The TCR CDR3 was subjected to a first round of RT-PCR using the HTBI primer set and the Qiagen OneStep RT-PCR kit. Most expanded thyroid clonotypes (frequency above 0.001) were also found in blood, which suggests that blood repertoires may mirror thyroid immune responses. In cross-validation, a model built on a 13 V-J signature told ophthalmopathy apart from stable hyperthyroidism with 85% to 90% sensitivity and roughly 81% specificity, and in testing the same model reached 80%/75%. In validation, the model predicted progression to ophthalmopathy a median of roughly six months before onset, with 70% to 71% sensitivity and 72.22% specificity. To identify distinguishing TCR V-J signatures, a discovery cohort of 95 to 100 patients was used, comprising approximately 40 with Graves' ophthalmopathy and around 57 with stable Graves' hyperthyroidism. An independent validation cohort of around 19 hyperthyroidism patients and 15 or so patients who later progressed to ophthalmopathy tested prospective prediction of ophthalmopathy. The roughly 100 discovery patients were divided at random into training and test sets in a 7:3 ratio. Thyroid tissue and blood T-cell repertoires from six Graves' hyperthyroidism patients were also compared in the study. Once sampling was done, hyperthyroidism patients were given methimazole at a starting dose of 30 mg daily, whereas ophthalmopathy patients were given high-dose intravenous methylprednisolone. Libraries were constructed in a second round of multiplex PCR, after which size selection and purification were performed. The libraries were sequenced on an Illumina HiSeq2000 using paired-end 100 bp reads. SOAPnuke was used to process the raw data, removing reads that contained adapters or uncalled bases, had a mean Phred below 15, or lacked an exact match to the constant primer or identifier. High-quality paired reads were merged using COPE v1.2.5, and each unique nucleotide sequence was defined as a clonotype. MiTCR v1.1 was used to align the clonotypes against IMGT TRBV, TRBD and TRBJ reference segments. The analysis was restricted to V-J combinations with a frequency above 0.0001, which together covered approximately 99% of the repertoires. The TCS score was defined as the ratio of F50 (clonal expansion) to E x V (chaos), calculated using BLOSUM62-based TCRdist between CDR3 peptides within each V-J. Welch's t-statistics and random forest reduced fewer than 550 V-J features to 13, which were used in a naive Bayes classifier (R e1071). Sample size was not statistically predetermined, and investigators were not blinded to group allocation. The paper reports TCR Vbeta CDR3 sequencing of more than 120 peripheral blood samples: around 45 ophthalmopathy, around 80 hyperthyroidism and approximately 17 progressor patients.

The sequenced sample was peripheral blood mononuclear cells (PBMCs), obtained at new diagnosis, from a patient treated with antithyroid drugs. This clonotype originated in a woman younger than 35 with Graves disease. Donor details come from another sample of the same person, matched by shared clones. The receptor chain draws on TRBV2 and TRBJ1-6; TRBD1 lines up with 8 middle nucleotides. The sequence in DNA is TGTGCCAGCAGTGCCCTGGACAGGGACTATAATTCACCCCTCCACTTT. Its protein product is CASSALDRDYNSPLHF.